This T cell receptor beta chain was sequenced in a study of CD8 T cells in ankylosing spondylitis (dated by TCRdb to 2017 to 2019). For the wider study: To find TCR variants linked to disease, the study profiled T cell receptor beta repertoires in ankylosing spondylitis patients and healthy donors. The full study cohort was made up of about 24 ankylosing spondylitis patients and roughly 100 healthy donors. Peripheral blood was sampled, and synovial fluid was additionally collected from ankylosing spondylitis patients.

TCRdb lists the instrument as Illumina HiSeq 2500. Quantitative 5'-RACE with molecular barcodes was used to prepare TCR beta libraries. The original methods were these. Disease-linked TCR variants were identified with a new computational method built on a probabilistic model of VDJ rearrangement. TCRdb trimmed public reads at Q25 via fastp, called clones via MiXCR and kept in-frame beta chains. Merged by CDR3 protein, the rows form single entries marked with the most common genes and DNA. The V and J calls and clone size are TCRdb's, not the authors'. The sample data list roughly 130,000 distinct CDR3 sequences, and roughly 8.8% of these were observed just once. The top ten hold 2.5% to 3.5% of the sample. This clonotype was seen at least ten times. What antigen it recognizes has not been identified. No quality values exist for individual bases; no much larger clone is one base distant. The paper as a whole reports these results and caveats: The disease-linked clones were reported to be significantly enriched in matched synovial fluid samples from ankylosing spondylitis patients. The disease-linked clones showed a CD8+ phenotype and occurred at relatively low frequencies in peripheral blood. Some TCR beta motif variants had previously been reported in synovial fluid and blood of reactive arthritis patients, which suggested common disease-initiation mechanisms. Blood from ankylosing spondylitis patients appeared to be characterized by a TCR beta motif composed of several highly homologous amino acid variants.

Sequences were obtained from blood, either unsorted or a sorted T cell fraction (not recorded which). This clonotype originated in a male donor with ankylosing spondylitis or in good health (not recorded which).

The DNA sequence is TGTGCCAGCAGAACACATGGGGCTTCAGATACGCAGTATTTT. It is translated as CASRTHGASDTQYF. Rearrangement joined TRBV27 to TRBJ2-3; TRBD1 is a weak D gene call, 5 bases matching. The CDR3 holds 14 amino acids from the cysteine to the phenylalanine. This entry keeps only the CDR3 DNA: 42 bases, framed from base 1. For CDR1 and CDR2, the germline V gene (reference sequence) lists MNHEY and SMNVEV. V is cut by 6 bases and J by 4 bases, and the space between the germline ends is 14 bases.